This T cell receptor (beta chain) came from a study of blood T cells in healthy people across ages. With a J-beta primer mix and a sample-barcoded 5' primer, a second PCR ran roughly 7 to 11 cycles. TCRdb analysed the 5' RACE reads with MiXCR anew, one entry per CDR3 protein. Of about 1.5 million distinct CDR3 sequences in the sample, approximately 43% were seen once. The CDR3 spans 15 residues. Germline V gene sequence: CDR1 MGHDK, CDR2 SYGVNS. V was pared by 5 bases and J by 1 base, with 7 bases of the junction left unmatched. Points from the study as a whole: With age, beta diversity per million T cells declined roughly linearly, significantly by approximately 40.

This clonotype has a count of ten or more. Antigen unknown. Aged roughly 6 to 95, donors were systemically healthy Caucasians from Russia. Each sample used at least 7 million PBMCs. The V and J genes are TRBV25-1 and TRBJ2-5, with TRBD1 identical over 7 bases. The source of this sequence is a woman between 18 and 29 years old in good health. The specimen sequenced was blood. Written as DNA, the CDR3 is TGTGCCAGCAGTCACGGGAACAGGGGCCAAGAGACCCAGTACTTC. Translating it yields CASSHGNRGQETQYF.